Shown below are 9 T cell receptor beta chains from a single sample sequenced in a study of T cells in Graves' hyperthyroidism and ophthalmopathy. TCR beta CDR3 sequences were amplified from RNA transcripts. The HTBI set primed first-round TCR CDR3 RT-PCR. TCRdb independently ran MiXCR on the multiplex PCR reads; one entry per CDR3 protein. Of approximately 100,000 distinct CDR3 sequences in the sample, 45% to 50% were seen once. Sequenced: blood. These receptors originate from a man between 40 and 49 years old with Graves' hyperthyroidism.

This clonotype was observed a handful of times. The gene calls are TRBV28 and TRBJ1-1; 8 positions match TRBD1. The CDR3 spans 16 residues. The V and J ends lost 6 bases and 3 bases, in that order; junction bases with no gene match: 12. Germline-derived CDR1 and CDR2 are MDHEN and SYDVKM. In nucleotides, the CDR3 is TGTGCCAGCAGACAAAGGACAGGGCAGAGAGACACTGAAGCTTTCTTT. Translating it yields CASRQRTGQRDTEAFF.

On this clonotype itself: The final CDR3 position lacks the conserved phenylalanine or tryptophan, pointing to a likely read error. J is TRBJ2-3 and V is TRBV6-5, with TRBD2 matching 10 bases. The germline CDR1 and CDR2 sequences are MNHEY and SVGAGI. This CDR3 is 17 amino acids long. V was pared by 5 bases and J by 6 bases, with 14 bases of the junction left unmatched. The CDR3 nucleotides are TGTGCCAGCAGTGGACGACTCAAAGCGGGGGGGATCGATACGCAGTATTGT. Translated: CASSGRLKAGGIDTQYC.

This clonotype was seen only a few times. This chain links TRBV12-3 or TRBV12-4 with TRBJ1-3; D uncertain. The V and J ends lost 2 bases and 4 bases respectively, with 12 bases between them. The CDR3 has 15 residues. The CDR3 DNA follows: TGTGCCAGCAGTTTAAACCCTCACTTGGGAAACACCATATATTTT. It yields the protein CASSLNPHLGNTIYF.

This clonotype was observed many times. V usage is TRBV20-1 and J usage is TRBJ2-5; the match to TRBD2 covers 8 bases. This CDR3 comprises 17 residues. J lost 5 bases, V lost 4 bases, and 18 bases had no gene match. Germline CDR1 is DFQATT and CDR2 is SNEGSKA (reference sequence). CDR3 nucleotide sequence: TGCAGTGCTACCTCCTTGGGTGACGGGAGGGCCGAGGAGACCCAGTACTTC. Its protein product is CSATSLGDGRAEETQYF.

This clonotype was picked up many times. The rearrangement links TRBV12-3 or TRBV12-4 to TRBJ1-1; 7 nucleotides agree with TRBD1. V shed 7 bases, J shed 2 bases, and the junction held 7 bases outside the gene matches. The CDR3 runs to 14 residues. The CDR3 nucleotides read TGTGCCAGCAAAACGACAGGGTTTAACACTGAAGCTTTCTTT. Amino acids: CASKTTGFNTEAFF.

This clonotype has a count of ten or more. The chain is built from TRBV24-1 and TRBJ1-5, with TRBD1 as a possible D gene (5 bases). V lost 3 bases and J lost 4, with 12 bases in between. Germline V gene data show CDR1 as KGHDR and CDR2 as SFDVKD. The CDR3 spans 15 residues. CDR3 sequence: CATSDRGTGNQPQHF. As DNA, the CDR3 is TGTGCCACCAGTGATCGGGGGACCGGAAATCAGCCCCAGCATTTT.

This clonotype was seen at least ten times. DNA of the CDR3: TGTGCCAGCAGTACTCATTCAGGGGACACTGAAGCTTTCTTT. It yields the protein CASSTHSGDTEAFF. V usage is TRBV2 and J usage is TRBJ1-1, with TRBD1 as a possible D gene (6 bases). The CDR3 has 14 residues. V was pared by 5 bases and J by 3 bases, with 13 bases between. Germline lookup yields CDR1 SNHLY and CDR2 FYNNEI.

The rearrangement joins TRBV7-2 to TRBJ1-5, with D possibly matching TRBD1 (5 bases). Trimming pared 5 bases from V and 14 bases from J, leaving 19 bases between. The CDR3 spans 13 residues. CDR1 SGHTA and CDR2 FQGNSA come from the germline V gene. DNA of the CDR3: TGTGCCAGCAGCCCCGGGGGGACCTACTACGAGCATTTT. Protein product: CASSPGGTYYEHF.

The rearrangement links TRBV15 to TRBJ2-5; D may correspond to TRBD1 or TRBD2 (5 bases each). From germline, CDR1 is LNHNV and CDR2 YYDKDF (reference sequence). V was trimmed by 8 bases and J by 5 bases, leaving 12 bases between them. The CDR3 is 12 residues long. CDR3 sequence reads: CATGDGRETQYF. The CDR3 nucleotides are TGTGCCACCGGGGACGGCCGGGAGACCCAGTACTTC.